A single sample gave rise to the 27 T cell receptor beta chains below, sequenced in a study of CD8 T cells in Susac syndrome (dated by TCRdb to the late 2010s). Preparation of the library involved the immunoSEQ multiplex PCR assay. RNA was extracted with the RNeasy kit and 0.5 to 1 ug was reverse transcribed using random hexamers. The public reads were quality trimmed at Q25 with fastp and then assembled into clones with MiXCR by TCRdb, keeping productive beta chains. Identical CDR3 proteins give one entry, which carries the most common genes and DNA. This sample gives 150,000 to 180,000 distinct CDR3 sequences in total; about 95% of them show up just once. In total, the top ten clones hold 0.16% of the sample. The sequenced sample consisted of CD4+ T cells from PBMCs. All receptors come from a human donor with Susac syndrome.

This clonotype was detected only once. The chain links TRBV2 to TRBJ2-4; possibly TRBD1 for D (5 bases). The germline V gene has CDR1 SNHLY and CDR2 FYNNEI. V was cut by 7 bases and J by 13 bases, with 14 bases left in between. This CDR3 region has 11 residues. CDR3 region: CASNSGWGQYF. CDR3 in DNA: TGTGCCAGCAACTCGGGCTGGGGCCAGTACTTC.

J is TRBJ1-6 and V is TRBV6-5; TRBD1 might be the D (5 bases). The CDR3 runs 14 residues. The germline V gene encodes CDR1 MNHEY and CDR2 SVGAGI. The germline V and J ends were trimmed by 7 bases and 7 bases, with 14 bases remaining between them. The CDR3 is CASNPGLGNSPLHF. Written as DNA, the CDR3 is TGTGCCAGCAACCCAGGGCTGGGGAATTCACCCCTCCACTTT.

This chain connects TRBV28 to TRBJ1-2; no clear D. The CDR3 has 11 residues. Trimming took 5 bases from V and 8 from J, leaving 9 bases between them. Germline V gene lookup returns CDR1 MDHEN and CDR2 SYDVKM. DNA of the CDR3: TGTGCCAGCAGTGGGCGATGGGGCTACACCTTC. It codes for CASSGRWGYTF.

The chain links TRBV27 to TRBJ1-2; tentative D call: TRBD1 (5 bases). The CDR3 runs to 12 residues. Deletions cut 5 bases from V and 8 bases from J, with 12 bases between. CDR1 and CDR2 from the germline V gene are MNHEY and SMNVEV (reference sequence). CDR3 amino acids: CASSQRGEGYTF. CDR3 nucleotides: TGTGCCAGCAGTCAGCGGGGGGAAGGCTACACCTTC.

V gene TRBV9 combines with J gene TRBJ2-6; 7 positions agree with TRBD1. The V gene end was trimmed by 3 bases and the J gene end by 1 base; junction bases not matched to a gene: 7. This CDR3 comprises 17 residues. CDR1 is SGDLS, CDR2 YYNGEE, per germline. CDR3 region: CASSDRQGSSGANVLTF. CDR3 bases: TGTGCCAGCAGCGACCGACAGGGATCGTCTGGGGCCAACGTCCTGACTTTC.

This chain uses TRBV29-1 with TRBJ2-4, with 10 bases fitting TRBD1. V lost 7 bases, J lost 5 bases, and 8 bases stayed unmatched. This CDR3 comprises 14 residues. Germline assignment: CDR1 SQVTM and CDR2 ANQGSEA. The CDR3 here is CSATGQGWENIQYF. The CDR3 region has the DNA TGCAGCGCTACGGGACAGGGGTGGGAAAACATTCAGTACTTC.

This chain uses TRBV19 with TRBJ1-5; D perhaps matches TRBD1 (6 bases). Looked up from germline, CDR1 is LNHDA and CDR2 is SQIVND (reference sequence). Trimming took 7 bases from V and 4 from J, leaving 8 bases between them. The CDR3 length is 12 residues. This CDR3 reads CASKRGNQPQHF. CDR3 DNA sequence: TGTGCCAGTAAGAGGGGGAATCAGCCCCAGCATTTT.

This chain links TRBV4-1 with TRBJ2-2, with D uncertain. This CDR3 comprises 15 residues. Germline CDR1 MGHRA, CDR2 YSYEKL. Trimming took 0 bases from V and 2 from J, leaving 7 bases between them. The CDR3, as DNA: TGCGCCAGCAGCCAAGAAACAGTAAACACCGGGGAGCTGTTTTTT. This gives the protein CASSQETVNTGELFF.

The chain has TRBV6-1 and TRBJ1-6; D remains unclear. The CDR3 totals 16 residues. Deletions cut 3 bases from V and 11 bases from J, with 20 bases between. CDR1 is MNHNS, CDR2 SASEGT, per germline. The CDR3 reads CASSDPTRQNHPPLHF. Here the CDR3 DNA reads TGTGCCAGCAGTGATCCTACCCGGCAGAATCATCCACCCCTCCACTTT.

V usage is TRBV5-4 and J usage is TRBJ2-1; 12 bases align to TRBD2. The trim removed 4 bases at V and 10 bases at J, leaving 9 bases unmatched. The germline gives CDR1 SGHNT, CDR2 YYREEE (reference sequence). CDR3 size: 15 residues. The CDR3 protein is CASSISSGGATEQFF. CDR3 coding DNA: TGTGCCAGCAGCATATCTAGCGGGGGGGCCACAGAGCAGTTCTTC.

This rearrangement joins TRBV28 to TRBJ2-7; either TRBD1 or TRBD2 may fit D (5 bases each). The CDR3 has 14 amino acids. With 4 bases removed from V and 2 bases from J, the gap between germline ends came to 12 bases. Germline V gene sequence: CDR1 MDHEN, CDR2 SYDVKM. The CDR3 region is CASSSFRGAYEQYF. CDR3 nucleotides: TGTGCCAGCAGTTCCTTTAGGGGAGCCTACGAGCAGTACTTC.

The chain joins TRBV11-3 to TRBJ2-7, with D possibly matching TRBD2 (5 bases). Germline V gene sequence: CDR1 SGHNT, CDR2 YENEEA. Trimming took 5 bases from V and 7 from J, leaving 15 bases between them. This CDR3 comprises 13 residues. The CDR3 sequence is CASSRFRGGEQYF. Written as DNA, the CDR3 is TGTGCCAGCAGCCGCTTCCGGGGTGGGGAGCAGTACTTC.

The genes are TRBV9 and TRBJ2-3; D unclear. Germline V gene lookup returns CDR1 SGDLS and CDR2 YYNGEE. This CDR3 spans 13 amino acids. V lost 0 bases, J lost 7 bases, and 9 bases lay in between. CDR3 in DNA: TGTGCCAGCAGCGTAGGCCAATCCTATACGCAGTATTTT. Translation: CASSVGQSYTQYF.

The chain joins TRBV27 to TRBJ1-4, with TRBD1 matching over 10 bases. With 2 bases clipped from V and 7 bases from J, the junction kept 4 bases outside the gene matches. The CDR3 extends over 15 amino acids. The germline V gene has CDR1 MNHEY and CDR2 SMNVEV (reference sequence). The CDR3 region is CASSLRRTGGEKLFF. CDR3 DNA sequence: TGTGCCAGCAGTTTAAGGAGGACAGGGGGTGAAAAACTGTTTTTT.

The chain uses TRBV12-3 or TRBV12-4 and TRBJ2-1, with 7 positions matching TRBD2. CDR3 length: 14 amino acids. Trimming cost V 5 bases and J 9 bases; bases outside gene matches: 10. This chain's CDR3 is CASSRGRGDREQFF. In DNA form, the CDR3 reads TGTGCCAGCAGTCGGGGACGGGGGGATCGTGAGCAGTTCTTC.

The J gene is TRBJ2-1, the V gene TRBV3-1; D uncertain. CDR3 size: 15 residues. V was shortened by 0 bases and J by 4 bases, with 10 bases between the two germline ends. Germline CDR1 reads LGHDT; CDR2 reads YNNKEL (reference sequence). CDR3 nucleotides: TGTGCCAGCAGCCAAGAATCCCAAGTTTACAATGAGCAGTTCTTC. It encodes CASSQESQVYNEQFF.

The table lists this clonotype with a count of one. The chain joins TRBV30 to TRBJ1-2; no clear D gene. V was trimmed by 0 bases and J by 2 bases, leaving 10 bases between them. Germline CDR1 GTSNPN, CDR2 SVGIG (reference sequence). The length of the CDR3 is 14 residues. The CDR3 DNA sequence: TGTGCCTGGAGTGTATATCCGGAAAACTATGGCTACACCTTC. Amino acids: CAWSVYPENYGYTF.

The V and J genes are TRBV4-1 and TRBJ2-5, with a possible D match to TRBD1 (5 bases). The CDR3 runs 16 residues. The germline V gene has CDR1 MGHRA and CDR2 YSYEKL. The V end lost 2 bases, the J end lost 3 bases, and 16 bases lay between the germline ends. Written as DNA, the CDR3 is TGCGCCAGCAGCCAACCTACAGGACGGGCAAAAGAGACCCAGTACTTC. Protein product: CASSQPTGRAKETQYF.

Written as DNA, the CDR3 is TGTGCCAGCACCGGGACAGACAACACCGGGGAGCTGTTTTTT. Its translation: CASTGTDNTGELFF. The chain uses TRBV6-6 and TRBJ2-2, with 7 bases identical to TRBD1. Germline V lookup: CDR1 MNHNY, CDR2 SVGAGI (reference sequence). V was pared by 7 bases and J by 2 bases, with 4 bases of the junction left unmatched. The CDR3 spans 14 residues.

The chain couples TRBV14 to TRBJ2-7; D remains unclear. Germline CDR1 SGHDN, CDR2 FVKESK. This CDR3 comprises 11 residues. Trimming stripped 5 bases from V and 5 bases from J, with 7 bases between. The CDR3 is CASSSWNEQYF. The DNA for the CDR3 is TGTGCCAGCAGCTCCTGGAACGAGCAGTACTTC.

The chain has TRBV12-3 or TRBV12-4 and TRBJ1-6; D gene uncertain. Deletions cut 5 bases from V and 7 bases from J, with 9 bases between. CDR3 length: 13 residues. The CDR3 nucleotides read TGTGCCAGCAGTAGAACAGCCAATTCACCCCTCCACTTT. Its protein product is CASSRTANSPLHF.

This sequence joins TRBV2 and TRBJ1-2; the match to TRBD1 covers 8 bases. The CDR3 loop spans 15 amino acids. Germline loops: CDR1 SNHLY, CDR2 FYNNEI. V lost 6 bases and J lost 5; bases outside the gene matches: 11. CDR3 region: CASRGQATQGYGYTF. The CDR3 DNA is TGTGCCAGCAGGGGACAGGCCACCCAAGGTTATGGCTACACCTTC.

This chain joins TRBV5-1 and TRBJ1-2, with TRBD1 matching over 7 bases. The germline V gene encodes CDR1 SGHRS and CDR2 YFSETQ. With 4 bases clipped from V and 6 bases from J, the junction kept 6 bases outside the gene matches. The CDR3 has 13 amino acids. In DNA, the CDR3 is TGCGCCAGCAGCCCGCCTGACAGGGATGGCTACACCTTC. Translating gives CASSPPDRDGYTF.

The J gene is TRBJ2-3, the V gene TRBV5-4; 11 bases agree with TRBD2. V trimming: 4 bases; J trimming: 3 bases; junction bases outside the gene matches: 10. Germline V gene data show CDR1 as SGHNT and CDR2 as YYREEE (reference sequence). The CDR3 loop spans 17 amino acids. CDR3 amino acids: CASSISGGARRTDTQYF. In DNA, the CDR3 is TGTGCCAGCAGCATTAGCGGGGGGGCCCGGCGGACAGATACGCAGTATTTT.

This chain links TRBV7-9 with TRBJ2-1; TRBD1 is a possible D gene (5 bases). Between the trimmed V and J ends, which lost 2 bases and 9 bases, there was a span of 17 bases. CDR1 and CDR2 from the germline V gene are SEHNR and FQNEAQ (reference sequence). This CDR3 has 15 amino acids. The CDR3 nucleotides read TGTGCCAGCAGCTTATCCGGCAGGGCGCCAGGTGAGCAGTTCTTC. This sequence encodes CASSLSGRAPGEQFF.

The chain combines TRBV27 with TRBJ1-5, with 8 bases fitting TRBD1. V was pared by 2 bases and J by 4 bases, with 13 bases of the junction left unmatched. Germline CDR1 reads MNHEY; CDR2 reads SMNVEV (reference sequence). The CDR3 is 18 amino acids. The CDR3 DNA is TGTGCCAGCAGTTTAAGGCGTACAGGGGGTGCCCCGAATCAGCCCCAGCATTTT. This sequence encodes CASSLRRTGGAPNQPQHF.

CDR3 coding DNA: TGCAGTGCTAGCTCGGACAGGGGGCGTAATTCACCCCTCCACTTT. Translating gives CSASSDRGRNSPLHF. J is TRBJ1-6 and V is TRBV20-1, with 11 bases aligning to TRBD1. This CDR3 contains 15 residues. From germline, CDR1 is DFQATT and CDR2 SNEGSKA (reference sequence). V trimming: 3 bases; J trimming: 6 bases; junction bases outside the gene matches: 4.